This T cell receptor (beta chain) was captured by sequencing in a study of beta chain features in type 1 diabetes. Whole-study results and caveats: Moderate but significant shortening of TCRB CDR3s was recorded in all four CD4+ subsets from Type 1 diabetes patients. At VDJ recombination sites, type 1 diabetes patients had fewer insertions and more deleted nucleotides.

Germline V gene sequence: CDR1 MGHDK, CDR2 SYGVNS. The CDR3 has 15 residues. J gave up 5 bases and V 8 bases, and 11 bases lay outside the gene matches. As every portion of the isolated RNA was reverse transcribed, the sequencing read expressed TCRB transcripts. Samples of naive, central memory and regulatory T cells yielded a mean of around 3.8 million reads. TCRdb's copy holds only in-frame clones and misses some; the assay was immunoSEQ multiplex PCR. The table includes around 360,000 clones, approximately 12% detected once. This clone occurred a few times. What it binds is not known. Sequencing used naive CD4+ T cells from blood. This TCR derives from a young woman with type 1 diabetes. The rearrangement uses TRBV25-1 and TRBJ2-3; 9 positions match TRBD1. This chain's CDR3 is CASGRQGGLGDTQYF. CDR3 DNA sequence: TGTGCCAGCGGTAGACAGGGGGGCCTAGGAGATACGCAGTATTTT.